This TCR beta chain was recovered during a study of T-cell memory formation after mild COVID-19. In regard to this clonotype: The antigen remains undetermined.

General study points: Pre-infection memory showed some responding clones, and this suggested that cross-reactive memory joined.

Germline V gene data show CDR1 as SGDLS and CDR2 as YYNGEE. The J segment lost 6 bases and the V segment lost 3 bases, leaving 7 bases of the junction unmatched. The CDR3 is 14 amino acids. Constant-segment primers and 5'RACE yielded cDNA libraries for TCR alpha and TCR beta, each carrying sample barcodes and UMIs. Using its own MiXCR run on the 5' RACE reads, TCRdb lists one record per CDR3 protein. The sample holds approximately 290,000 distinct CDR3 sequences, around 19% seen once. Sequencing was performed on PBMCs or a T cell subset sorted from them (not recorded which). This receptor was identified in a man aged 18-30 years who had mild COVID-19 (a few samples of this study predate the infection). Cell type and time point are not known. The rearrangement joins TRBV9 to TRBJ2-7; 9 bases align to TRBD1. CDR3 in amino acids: CASSAGQGSLEQYF. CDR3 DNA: TGTGCCAGCAGCGCGGGACAGGGATCGCTCGAGCAGTACTTC.